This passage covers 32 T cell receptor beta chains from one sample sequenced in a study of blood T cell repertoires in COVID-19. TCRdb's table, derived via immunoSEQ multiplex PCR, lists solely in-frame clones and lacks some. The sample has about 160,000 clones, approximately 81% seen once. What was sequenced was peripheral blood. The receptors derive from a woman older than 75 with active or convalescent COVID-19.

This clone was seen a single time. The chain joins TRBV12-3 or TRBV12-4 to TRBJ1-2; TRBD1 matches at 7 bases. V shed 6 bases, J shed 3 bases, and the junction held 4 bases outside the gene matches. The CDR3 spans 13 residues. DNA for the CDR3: TGTGCCAGCAGAACCACAGGGGACTATGGCTACACCTTC. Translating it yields CASRTTGDYGYTF.

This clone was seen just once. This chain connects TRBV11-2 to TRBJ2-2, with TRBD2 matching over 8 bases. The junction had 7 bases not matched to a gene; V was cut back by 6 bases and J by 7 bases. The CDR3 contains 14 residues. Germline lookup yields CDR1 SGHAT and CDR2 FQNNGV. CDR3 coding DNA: TGTGCCAGCAGACCCGGGGGGGGTCACGGGGAGCTGTTTTTT. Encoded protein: CASRPGGGHGELFF.

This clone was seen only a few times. CDR3 sequence (DNA): TGTGCCAGCAGCGTAGTTCCGTTCACTGAAGCTTTCTTT. It translates to CASSVVPFTEAFF. V and J are TRBV9 and TRBJ1-1; D is unclear. Germline-derived CDR1 and CDR2 are SGDLS and YYNGEE. V was trimmed by 0 bases and J by 4 bases, leaving 7 bases between them. This CDR3 is built from 13 residues.

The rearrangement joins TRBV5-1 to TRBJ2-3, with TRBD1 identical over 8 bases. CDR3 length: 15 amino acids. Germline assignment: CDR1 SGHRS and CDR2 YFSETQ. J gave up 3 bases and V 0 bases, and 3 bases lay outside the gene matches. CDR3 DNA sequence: TGCGCCAGCAGCTTGGCAGGGGGCATTACAGATACGCAGTATTTT. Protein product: CASSLAGGITDTQYF.

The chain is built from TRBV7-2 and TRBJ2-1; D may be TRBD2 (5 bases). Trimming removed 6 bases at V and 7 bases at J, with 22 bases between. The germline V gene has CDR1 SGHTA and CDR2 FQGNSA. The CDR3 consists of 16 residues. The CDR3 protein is CASRGPGLEGSNEQFF. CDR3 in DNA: TGTGCCAGCAGGGGCCCCGGGCTAGAGGGTTCTAATGAGCAGTTCTTC. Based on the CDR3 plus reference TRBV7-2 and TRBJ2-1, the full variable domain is GAGVSQSPSNKVTEKGKDVELRCDPISGHTALYWYRQSLGQGLEFLIYFQGNSAPDKSGLPSDRFSAERTGGSVSTLTIQRTQQEDSAVYLCASRGPGLEGSNEQFFGPGTRLTVL.

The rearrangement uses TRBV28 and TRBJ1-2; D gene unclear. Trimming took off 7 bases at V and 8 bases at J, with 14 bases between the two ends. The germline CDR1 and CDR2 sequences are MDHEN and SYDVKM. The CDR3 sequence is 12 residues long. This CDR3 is CASMQRLGGYTF. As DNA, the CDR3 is TGTGCCAGCATGCAGCGTCTAGGAGGCTACACCTTC.

The CDR3, as DNA: TGTGCCAGCAGTGTGACAGGGGGCACCGGGGAGCTGTTTTTT. Translating gives CASSVTGGTGELFF. The chain employs TRBV25-1 and TRBJ2-2; 9 bases line up with TRBD1. Germline lookup yields CDR1 MGHDK and CDR2 SYGVNS. The trim removed 4 bases at V and 4 bases at J, leaving 1 base unmatched. CDR3 length: 14 residues. The full variable domain, completed using reference TRBV25-1 and TRBJ2-2, is EADIYQTPRYLVIGTGKKITLECSQTMGHDKMYWYQQDPGMELHLIHYSYGVNSTEKGDLSSESTVSRIRTEHFPLTLESARPSHTSQYLCASSVTGGTGELFFGEGSRLTVL.

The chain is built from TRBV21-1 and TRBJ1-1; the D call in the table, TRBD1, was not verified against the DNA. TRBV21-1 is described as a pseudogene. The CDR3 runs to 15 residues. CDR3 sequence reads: CASSKIGTGCTEAFF. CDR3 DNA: TGTGCCAGCAGCAAAATCGGGACAGGGTGCACTGAAGCTTTCTTT.

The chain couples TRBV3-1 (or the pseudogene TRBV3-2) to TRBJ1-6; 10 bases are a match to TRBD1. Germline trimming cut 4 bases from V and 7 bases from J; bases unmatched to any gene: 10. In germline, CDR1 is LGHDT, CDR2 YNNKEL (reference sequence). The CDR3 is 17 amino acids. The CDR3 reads CASSPNRQGAVNSPLHF. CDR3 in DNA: TGTGCCAGCAGCCCTAACCGACAGGGGGCGGTGAATTCACCCCTCCACTTT.

CDR3 loop: CASSRKSGSNTGELFF. For the CDR3, the DNA is TGTGCCAGTAGTAGAAAAAGCGGGAGTAACACCGGGGAGCTGTTTTTT. The V call is TRBV19, the J call TRBJ2-2, with 8 bases matching TRBD2. With 4 bases clipped from V and 2 bases from J, the junction kept 6 bases outside the gene matches. Looked up from germline, CDR1 is LNHDA and CDR2 is SQIVND (reference sequence). The length of the CDR3 is 16 residues.

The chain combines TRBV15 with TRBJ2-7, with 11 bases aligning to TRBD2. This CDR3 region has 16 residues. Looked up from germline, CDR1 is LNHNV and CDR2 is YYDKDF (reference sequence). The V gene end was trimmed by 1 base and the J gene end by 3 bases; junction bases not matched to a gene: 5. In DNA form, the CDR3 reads TGTGCCACCAGCAGAGGCCTAGCGGGAGGACACTACGAGCAGTACTTC. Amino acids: CATSRGLAGGHYEQYF. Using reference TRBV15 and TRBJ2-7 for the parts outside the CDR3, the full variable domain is DAMVIQNPRYQVTQFGKPVTLSCSQTLNHNVMYWYQQKSSQAPKLLFHYYDKDFNNEADTPDNFQSRRPNTSFCFLDIRSPGLGDTAMYLCATSRGLAGGHYEQYFGPGTRLTVT.

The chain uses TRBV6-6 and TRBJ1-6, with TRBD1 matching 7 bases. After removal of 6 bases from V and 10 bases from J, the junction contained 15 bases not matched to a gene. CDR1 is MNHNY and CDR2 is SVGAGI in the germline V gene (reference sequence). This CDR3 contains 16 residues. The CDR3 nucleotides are TGTGCCAGCAGCCCACCCCGACAGGGAGCGGTCTCACCCCTCCACTTT. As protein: CASSPPRQGAVSPLHF.

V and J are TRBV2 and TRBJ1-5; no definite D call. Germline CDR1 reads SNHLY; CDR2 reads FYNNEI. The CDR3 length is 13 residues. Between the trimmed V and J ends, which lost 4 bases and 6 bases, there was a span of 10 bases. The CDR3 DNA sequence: TGTGCCAGCAGTGTGGGCTTAGGTCAGCCCCAGCATTTT. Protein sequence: CASSVGLGQPQHF.

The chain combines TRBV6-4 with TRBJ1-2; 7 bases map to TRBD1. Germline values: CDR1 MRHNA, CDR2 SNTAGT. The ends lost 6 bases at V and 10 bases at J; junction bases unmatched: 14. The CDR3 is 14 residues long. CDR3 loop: CASRLTTGSSVYTF. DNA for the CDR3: TGTGCCAGCAGACTAACGACAGGGAGCTCGGTCTACACCTTC.

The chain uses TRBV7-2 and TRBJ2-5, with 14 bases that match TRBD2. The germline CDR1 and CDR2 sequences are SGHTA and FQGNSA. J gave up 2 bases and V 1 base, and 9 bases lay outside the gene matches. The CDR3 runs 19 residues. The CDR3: CASSLEGTSGGLSQETQYF. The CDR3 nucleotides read TGTGCCAGCAGCTTAGAGGGGACTAGCGGGGGCCTGTCTCAAGAGACCCAGTACTTC.

The chain's CDR3 is CATSRDHYGYTF. The CDR3 DNA reads as TGTGCCACCAGCAGAGATCATTATGGCTACACCTTC. The chain uses TRBV15 and TRBJ1-2, with D uncertain. This CDR3 has 12 residues. From germline, CDR1 is LNHNV and CDR2 YYDKDF (reference sequence). Trimming stripped 0 bases from V and 5 bases from J, with 4 bases between.

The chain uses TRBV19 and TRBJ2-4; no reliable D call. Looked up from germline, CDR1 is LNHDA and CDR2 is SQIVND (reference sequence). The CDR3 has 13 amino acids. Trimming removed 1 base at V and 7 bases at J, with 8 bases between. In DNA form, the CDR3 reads TGTGCCAGTAGTATAGGGAGTGGGAACATTCAGTACTTC. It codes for CASSIGSGNIQYF.

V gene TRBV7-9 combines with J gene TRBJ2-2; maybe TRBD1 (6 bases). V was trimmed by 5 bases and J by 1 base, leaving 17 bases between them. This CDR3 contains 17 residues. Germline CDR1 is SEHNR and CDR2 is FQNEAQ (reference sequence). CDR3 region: CASSLKHGTLNTGELFF. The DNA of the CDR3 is TGTGCCAGCAGCCTAAAACACGGGACACTGAACACCGGGGAGCTGTTTTTT.

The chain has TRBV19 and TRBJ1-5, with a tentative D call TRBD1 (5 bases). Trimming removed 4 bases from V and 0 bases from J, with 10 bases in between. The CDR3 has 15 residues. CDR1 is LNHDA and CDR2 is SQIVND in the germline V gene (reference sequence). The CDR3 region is CASSTDSYSNQPQHF. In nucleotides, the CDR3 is TGTGCCAGTAGTACCGACAGTTATAGCAATCAGCCCCAGCATTTT.

DNA of the CDR3: TGCAGCGTTGCCCCTGGGACTAGCGGGAGTGGAAACGAGCAGTACTTC. Protein sequence: CSVAPGTSGSGNEQYF. The rearrangement uses TRBV29-1 and TRBJ2-7; the match to TRBD2 covers 14 bases. Germline V CDR1 and CDR2: SQVTM, ANQGSEA. V shed 4 bases, J shed 5 bases, and the junction held 10 bases outside the gene matches. The CDR3 runs to 16 residues.

This CDR3 reads CASSYGGSYNEQFF. The CDR3 DNA sequence: TGTGCCAGCAGTTACGGGGGGAGTTACAATGAGCAGTTCTTC. This chain uses TRBV6-2 or TRBV6-3 with TRBJ2-1; D possibly corresponds to TRBD2 (6 bases). This CDR3 contains 14 residues. Trimming removed 2 bases at V and 4 bases at J, with 9 bases between. Germline assignment: CDR1 MNHEY and CDR2 SVGEGT.

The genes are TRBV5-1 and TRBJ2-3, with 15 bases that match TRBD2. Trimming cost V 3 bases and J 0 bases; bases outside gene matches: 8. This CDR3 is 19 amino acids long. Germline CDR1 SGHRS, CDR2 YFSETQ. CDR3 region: CASSSGLAGGGASTDTQYF. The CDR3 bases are TGCGCCAGCAGCTCGGGACTAGCGGGAGGCGGGGCAAGCACAGATACGCAGTATTTT.

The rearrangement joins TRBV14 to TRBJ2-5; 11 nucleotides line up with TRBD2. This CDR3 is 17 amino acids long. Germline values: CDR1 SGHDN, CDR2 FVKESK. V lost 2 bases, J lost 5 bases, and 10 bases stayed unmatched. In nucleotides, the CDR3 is TGTGCCAGCAGCCAAACTACTAGCGGGAGAGGTCGTGAGACCCAGTACTTC. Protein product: CASSQTTSGRGRETQYF.

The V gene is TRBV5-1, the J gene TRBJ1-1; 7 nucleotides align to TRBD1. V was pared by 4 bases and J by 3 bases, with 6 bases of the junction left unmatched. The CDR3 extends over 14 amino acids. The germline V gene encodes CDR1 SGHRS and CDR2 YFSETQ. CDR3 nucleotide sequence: TGCGCCAGCAGCCCACAGGGGCAGGACACTGAAGCTTTCTTT. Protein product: CASSPQGQDTEAFF.

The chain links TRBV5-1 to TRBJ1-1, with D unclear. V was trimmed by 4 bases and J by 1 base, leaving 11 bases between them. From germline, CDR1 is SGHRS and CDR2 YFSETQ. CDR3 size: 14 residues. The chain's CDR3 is CASSPGPGNTEAFF. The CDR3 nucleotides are TGCGCCAGCAGCCCGGGTCCCGGGAACACTGAAGCTTTCTTT.

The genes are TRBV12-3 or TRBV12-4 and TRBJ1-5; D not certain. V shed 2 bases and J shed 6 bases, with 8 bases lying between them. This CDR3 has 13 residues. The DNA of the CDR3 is TGTGCCAGCAGTTTATCCGTCGGTCAGCCCCAGCATTTT. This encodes CASSLSVGQPQHF.

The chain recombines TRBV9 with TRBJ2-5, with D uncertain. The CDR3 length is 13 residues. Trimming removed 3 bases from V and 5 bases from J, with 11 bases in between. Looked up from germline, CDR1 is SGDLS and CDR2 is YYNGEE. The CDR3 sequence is CASSGFIGETQYF. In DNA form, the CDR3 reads TGTGCCAGCAGCGGCTTTATCGGGGAGACCCAGTACTTC.

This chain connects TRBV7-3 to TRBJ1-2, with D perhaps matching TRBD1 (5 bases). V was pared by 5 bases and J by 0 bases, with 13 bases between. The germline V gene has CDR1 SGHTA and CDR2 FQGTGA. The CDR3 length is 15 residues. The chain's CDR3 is CASSPDSRANYGYTF. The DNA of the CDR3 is TGTGCCAGCAGCCCAGACAGCCGAGCTAACTATGGCTACACCTTC.

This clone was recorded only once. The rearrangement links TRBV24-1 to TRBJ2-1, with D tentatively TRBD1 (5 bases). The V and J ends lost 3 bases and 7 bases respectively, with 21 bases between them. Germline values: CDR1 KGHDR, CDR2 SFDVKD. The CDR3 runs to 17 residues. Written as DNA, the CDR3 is TGTGCCACCAGTGATCCCTTACAGGACCCCCAGGGTAATGAGCAGTTCTTC. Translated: CATSDPLQDPQGNEQFF.

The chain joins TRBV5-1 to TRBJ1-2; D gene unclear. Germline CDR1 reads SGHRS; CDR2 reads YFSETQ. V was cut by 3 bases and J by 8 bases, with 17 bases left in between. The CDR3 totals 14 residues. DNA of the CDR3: TGCGCCAGCAGCTGGGCCTCGCAGGAAGGCGGCTACACCTTC. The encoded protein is CASSWASQEGGYTF.

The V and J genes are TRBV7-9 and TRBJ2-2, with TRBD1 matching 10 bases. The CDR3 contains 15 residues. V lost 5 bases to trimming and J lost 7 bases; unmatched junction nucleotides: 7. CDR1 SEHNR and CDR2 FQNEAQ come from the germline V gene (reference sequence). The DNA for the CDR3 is TGTGCCAGCAGCCTCCGACAGGGGGCGGACGGGGAGCTGTTTTTT. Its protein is CASSLRQGADGELFF.

CDR3 protein: CASSVGKRTGIDGYTF. The CDR3 nucleotides read TGTGCCAGCAGCGTAGGTAAAAGAACAGGGATTGACGGCTACACCTTC. This rearrangement joins TRBV9 to TRBJ1-2; possibly TRBD1 for D (6 bases). Trimming removed 0 bases from V and 8 bases from J, with 20 bases in between. Germline-derived CDR1 and CDR2 are SGDLS and YYNGEE. The CDR3 spans 16 residues.